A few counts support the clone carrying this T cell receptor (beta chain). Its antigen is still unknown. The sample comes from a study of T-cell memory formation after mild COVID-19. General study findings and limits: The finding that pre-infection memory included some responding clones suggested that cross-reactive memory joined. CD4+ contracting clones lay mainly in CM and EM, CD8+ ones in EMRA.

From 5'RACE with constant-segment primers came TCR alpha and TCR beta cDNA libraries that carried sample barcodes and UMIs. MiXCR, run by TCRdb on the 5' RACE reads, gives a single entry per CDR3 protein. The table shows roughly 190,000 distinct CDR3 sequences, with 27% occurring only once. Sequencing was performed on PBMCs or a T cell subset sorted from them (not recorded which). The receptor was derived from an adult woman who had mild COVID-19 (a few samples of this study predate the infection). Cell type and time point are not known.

CDR3 loop: CASSFGTHNEQFF. The CDR3 bases are TGTGCCAGCAGCTTCGGGACGCACAATGAGCAGTTCTTC. The chain joins TRBV7-2 to TRBJ2-1; D possibly uses TRBD1 or TRBD2 (5 bases each). CDR3 length: 13 amino acids. Trimming removed 3 bases at V and 5 bases at J, with 8 bases between. CDR1 SGHTA and CDR2 FQGNSA come from the germline V gene. Full variable domain (remainder filled in from reference TRBV7-2 and TRBJ2-1): GAGVSQSPSNKVTEKGKDVELRCDPISGHTALYWYRQSLGQGLEFLIYFQGNSAPDKSGLPSDRFSAERTGGSVSTLTIQRTQQEDSAVYLCASSFGTHNEQFFGPGTRLTVL.